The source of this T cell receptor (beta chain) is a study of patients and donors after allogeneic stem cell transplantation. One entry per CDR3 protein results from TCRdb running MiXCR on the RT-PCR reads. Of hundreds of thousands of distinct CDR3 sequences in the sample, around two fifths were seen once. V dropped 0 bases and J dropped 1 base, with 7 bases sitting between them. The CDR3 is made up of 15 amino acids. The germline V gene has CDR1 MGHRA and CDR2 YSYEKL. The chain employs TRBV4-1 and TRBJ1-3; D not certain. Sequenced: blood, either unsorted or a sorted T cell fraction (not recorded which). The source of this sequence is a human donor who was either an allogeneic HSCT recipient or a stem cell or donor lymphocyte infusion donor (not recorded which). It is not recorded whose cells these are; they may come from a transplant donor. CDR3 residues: CASSQETQSGNTIYF. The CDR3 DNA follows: TGCGCCAGCAGCCAAGAGACTCAATCTGGAAACACCATATATTTT.